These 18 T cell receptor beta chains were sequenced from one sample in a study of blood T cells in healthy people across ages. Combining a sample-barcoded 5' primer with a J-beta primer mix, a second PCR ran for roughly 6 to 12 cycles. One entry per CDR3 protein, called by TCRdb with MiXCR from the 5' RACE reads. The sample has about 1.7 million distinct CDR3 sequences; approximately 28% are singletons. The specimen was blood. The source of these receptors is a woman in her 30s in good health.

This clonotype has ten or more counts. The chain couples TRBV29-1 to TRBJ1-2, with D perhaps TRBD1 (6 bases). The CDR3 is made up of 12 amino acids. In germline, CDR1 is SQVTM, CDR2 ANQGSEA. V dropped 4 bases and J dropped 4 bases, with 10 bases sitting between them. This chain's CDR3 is CSVGRGGYGYTF. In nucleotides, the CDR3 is TGCAGCGTTGGCAGGGGCGGCTATGGCTACACCTTC. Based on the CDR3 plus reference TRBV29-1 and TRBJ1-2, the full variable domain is SAVISQKPSRDICQRGTSLTIQCQVDSQVTMMFWYRQQPGQSLTLIATANQGSEATYESGFVIDKFPISRPNLTFSTLTVSNMSPEDSSIYLCSVGRGGYGYTFGSGTRLTVV.

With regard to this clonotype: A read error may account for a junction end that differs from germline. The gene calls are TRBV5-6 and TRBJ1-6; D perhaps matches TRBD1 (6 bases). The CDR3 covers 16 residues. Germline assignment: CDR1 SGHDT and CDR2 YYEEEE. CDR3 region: CASSLGLKGGYSPRHF. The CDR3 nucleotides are TGTGCCAGCAGCTTGGGATTAAAGGGGGGGTATTCACCCCGCCACTTT. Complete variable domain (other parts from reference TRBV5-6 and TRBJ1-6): DAGVTQSPTHLIKTRGQQVTLRCSPKSGHDTVSWYQQALGQGPQFIFQYYEEEERQRGNFPDRFSGHQFPNYSSELNVNALLLGDSALYLCASSLGLKGGYSPRHFGNGTRLTVT.

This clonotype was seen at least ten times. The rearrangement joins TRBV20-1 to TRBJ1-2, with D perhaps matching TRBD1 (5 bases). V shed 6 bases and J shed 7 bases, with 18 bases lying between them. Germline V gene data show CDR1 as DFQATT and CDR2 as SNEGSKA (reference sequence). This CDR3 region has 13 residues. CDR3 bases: TGCAGTGCCGCGGACACCCCGGGAGGTGGCTACACCTTC. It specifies CSAADTPGGGYTF.

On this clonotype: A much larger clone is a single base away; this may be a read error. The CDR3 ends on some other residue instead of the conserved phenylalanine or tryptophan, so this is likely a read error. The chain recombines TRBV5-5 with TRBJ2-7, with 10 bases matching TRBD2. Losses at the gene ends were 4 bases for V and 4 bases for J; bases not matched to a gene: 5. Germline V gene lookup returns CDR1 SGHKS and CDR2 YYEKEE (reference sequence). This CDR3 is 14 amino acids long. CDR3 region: CASSASGSAYEQYL. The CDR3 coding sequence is TGTGCCAGCAGCGCTAGCGGGAGCGCGTACGAGCAGTACCTC.

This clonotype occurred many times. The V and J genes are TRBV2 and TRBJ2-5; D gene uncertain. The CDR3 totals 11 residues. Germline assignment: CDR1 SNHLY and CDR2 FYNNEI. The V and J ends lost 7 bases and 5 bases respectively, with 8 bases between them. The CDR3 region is CASTPGETQYF. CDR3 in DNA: TGTGCCAGCACCCCCGGGGAGACCCAGTACTTC.

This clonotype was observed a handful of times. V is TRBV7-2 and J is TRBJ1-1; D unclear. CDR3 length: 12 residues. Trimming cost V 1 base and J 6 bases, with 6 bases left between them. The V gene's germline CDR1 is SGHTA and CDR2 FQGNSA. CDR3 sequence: CASSLDGPEAFF. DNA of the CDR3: TGTGCCAGCAGCTTAGATGGGCCTGAAGCTTTCTTT.

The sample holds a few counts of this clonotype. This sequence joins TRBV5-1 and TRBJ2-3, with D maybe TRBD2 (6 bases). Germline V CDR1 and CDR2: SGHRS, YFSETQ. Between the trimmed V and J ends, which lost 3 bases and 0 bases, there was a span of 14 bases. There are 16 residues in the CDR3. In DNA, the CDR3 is TGCGCCAGCAGCTCCCGGGCGGGGACTAGCACAGATACGCAGTATTTT. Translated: CASSSRAGTSTDTQYF. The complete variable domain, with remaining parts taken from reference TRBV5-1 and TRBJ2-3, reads KAGVTQTPRYLIKTRGQQVTLSCSPISGHRSVSWYQQTPGQGLQFLFEYFSETQRNKGNFPGRFSGRQFSNSRSEMNVSTLELGDSALYLCASSSRAGTSTDTQYFGPGTRLTVL.

CDR3 region: CATEPGGGRDTQYF. Written as DNA, the CDR3 is TGTGCCACAGAGCCAGGCGGGGGTCGAGATACGCAGTATTTT. This rearrangement joins TRBV27 to TRBJ2-3; 7 nucleotides align to TRBD2. Per the germline V gene, CDR1 is MNHEY and CDR2 is SMNVEV (reference sequence). The CDR3 spans 14 residues. V gave up 10 bases and J gave up 5 bases; unmatched junction bases: 12.

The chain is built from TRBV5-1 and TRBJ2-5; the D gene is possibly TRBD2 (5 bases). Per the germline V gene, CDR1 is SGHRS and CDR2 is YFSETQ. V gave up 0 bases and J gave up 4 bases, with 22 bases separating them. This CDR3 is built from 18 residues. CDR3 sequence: CASSLASSGSGPPETQYF. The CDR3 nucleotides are TGCGCCAGCAGCTTGGCATCGAGCGGCTCCGGGCCCCCAGAGACCCAGTACTTC. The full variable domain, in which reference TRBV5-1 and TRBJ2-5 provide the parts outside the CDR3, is KAGVTQTPRYLIKTRGQQVTLSCSPISGHRSVSWYQQTPGQGLQFLFEYFSETQRNKGNFPGRFSGRQFSNSRSEMNVSTLELGDSALYLCASSLASSGSGPPETQYFGPGTRLLVL.

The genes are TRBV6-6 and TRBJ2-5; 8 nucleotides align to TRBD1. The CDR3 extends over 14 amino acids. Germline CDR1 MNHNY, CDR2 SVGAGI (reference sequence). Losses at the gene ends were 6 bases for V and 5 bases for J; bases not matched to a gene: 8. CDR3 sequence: CASRTGQGEETQYF. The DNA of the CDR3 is TGTGCCAGCAGAACCGGACAGGGCGAGGAGACCCAGTACTTC.

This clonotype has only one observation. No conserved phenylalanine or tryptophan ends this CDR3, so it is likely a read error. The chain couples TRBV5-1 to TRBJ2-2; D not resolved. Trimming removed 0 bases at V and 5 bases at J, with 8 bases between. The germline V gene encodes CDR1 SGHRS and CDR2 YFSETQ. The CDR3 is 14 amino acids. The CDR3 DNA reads TGCGCCAGCAGCTTGGGGGCGCGAACCGGGGAGCTGTTTGTT. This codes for CASSLGARTGELFV.

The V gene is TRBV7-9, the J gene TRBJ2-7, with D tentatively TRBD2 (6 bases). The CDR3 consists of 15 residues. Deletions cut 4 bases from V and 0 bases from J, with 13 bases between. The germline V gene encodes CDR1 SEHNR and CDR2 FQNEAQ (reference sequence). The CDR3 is CASSSTAGLSYEQYF. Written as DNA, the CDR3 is TGTGCCAGCAGCTCAACAGCGGGCCTCTCCTACGAGCAGTACTTC.

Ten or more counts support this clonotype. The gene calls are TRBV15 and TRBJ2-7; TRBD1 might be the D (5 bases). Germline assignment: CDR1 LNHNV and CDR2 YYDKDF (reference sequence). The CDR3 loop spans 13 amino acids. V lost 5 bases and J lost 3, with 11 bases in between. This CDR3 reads CATSQGTNYEQYF. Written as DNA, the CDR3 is TGTGCCACCAGCCAGGGTACTAACTACGAGCAGTACTTC.

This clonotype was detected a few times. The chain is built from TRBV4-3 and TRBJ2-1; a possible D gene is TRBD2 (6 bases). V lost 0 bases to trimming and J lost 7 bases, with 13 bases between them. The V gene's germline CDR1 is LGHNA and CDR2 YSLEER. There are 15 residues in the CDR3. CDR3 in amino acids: CASSQDDPGRNEQFF. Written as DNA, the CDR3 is TGCGCCAGCAGCCAAGATGATCCGGGGAGGAATGAGCAGTTCTTC.

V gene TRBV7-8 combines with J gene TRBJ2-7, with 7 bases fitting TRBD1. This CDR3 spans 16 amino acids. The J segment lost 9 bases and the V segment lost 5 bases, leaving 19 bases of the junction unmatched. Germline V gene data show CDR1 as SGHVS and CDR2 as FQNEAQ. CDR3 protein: CASSLLDRPAVIGQYF. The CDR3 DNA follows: TGTGCCAGCAGCCTTCTGGACAGGCCCGCCGTCATAGGGCAGTACTTC.

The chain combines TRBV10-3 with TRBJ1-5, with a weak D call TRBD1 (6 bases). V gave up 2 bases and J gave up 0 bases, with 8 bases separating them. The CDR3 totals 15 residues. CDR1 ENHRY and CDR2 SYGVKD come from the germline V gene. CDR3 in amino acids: CAISEGGRSNQPQHF. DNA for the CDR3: TGTGCCATCAGTGAGGGGGGCCGTAGCAATCAGCCCCAGCATTTT.

CDR3 residues: CASSIGQGYDEQYF. The CDR3, as DNA: TGTGCCAGTAGTATCGGACAGGGGTACGACGAGCAGTACTTC. The chain links TRBV19 to TRBJ2-7; 9 positions agree with TRBD1. This CDR3 is built from 14 residues. CDR1 and CDR2 (germline): LNHDA, SQIVND (reference sequence). J gave up 5 bases and V 3 bases, and 5 bases lay outside the gene matches.

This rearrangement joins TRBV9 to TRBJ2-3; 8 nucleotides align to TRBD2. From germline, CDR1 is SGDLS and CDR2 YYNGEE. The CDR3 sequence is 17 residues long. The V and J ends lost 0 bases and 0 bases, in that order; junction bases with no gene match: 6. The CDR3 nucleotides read TGTGCCAGCAGCGTAGTCCCCGGGAGGGCTAGCACAGATACGCAGTATTTT. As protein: CASSVVPGRASTDTQYF.